This is a list of T cell receptor beta chains from one sample in a study of CD8 T cells in ankylosing spondylitis. One entry per CDR3 protein results from TCRdb running MiXCR on the 5' RACE reads. The top ten hold approximately 11% of the sample, which has 150,000 to 200,000 distinct CDR3 sequences, 13% seen once. Sequenced input: blood, either unsorted or a sorted T cell fraction (not recorded which). The source is a female donor with ankylosing spondylitis or in good health (not recorded which). The conserved cysteine and the conserved F or W are not part of the CDR3 here. Size values are once, few and many counts, or a class for expanded clones, and some rows have none.

V gene | clone size | CDR3 protein
TRBV28 | many | ATYSPTGGVSTNTQY
TRBV6-6 | once | ASSADRGGQY
TRBV20-1 | many | SASTSARGDTQY
TRBV10-3 | many | AISEMDTYLNTEAF
TRBV7-2 | . | ASSLAPGSPGGYT
TRBV29-1 | many | SVGEGTNEKLF
TRBV20-1 | many | SASQGNEQY
TRBV20-1 | . | SARPGLLSSYEQY
TRBV5-1 | many | ASSFGKRGGNSEQF
TRBV12-3/TRBV12-4 | many | ASTPRTDYGYT
TRBV19 | . | ASRATSGSNEQY
TRBV5-1 | many | ASSTLRDSFTDTQY